Presented here are 8 T cell receptor beta chains from one specimen sequenced in a study of shared clonotypes between healthy human individuals. CD8 cells classed as naive were CD45RO-negative and positively selected for CCR7, excluding terminally differentiated effector memory CD45RA+ cells. The repertoire was sequenced with immunoSEQ multiplex PCR; TCRdb's copy has only in-frame clones and lacks some. The table lists 800,000 or so clones, about 96% of them singletons. Material: naive CD8+ T cells sorted from blood. The receptors here all came from a man aged 30 to 45 in good health.

V and J are TRBV7-6 and TRBJ2-3; the D call may be TRBD1 or TRBD2 (5 bases each). The CDR3 contains 15 residues. CDR1 is SGHVS and CDR2 is FNYEAQ in the germline V gene. Trimming pared 5 bases from V and 6 bases from J, leaving 18 bases between. As DNA, the CDR3 is TGTGCCAGCAGCGGACGCCGGGACCCCCCCGATACGCAGTATTTT. Its translation: CASSGRRDPPDTQYF.

CDR3 sequence: CASSWDRGPNSYEQYF. In nucleotides, the CDR3 is TGCGCCAGCAGTTGGGACAGGGGCCCGAATTCCTACGAGCAGTACTTC. V usage is TRBV5-1 and J usage is TRBJ2-7; TRBD1 aligns across 10 bases. The junction had 9 bases not matched to a gene; V was cut back by 5 bases and J by 1 base. The CDR3 covers 16 residues. Looked up from germline, CDR1 is SGHRS and CDR2 is YFSETQ.

The V call is TRBV7-9, the J call TRBJ2-5; D is ambiguous. Between the trimmed V and J ends, which lost 0 bases and 2 bases, there was a span of 7 bases. CDR1 SEHNR and CDR2 FQNEAQ come from the germline V gene (reference sequence). This CDR3 is 14 amino acids long. The CDR3 bases are TGTGCCAGCAGCTTAGCCCAACGGCAAGAGACCCAGTACTTC. It yields the protein CASSLAQRQETQYF.

The rearrangement links TRBV19 to TRBJ2-1; no clear D. The germline gives CDR1 LNHDA, CDR2 SQIVND (reference sequence). The V gene lost 9 bases and the J gene lost 14 bases, with 17 bases spanning the gap. The CDR3 consists of 11 residues. The CDR3 nucleotides read TGTGCCAGCCGATATCGTCGACAAGAGTTCTTC. Protein: CASRYRRQEFF.

As concerns this clone: It is unclear where the CDR3 begins or ends on the DNA, so no DNA is shown, and the CDR3 is as TCRdb lists it. The V and J genes are TRBV12-2 and TRBJ2-5; the listed D gene, TRBD1, was not tested against the DNA. TRBV12-2 is a known pseudogene. The CDR3 contains 18 residues when both ends are counted. The CDR3 region is CASRLGLFGTGARETQYF.

The chain links TRBV7-2 to TRBJ2-3, with 7 bases that match TRBD1. Per germline, CDR1 SGHTA and CDR2 FQGNSA. This CDR3 comprises 15 residues. V was clipped by 5 bases and J by 0 bases; unmatched bases: 5. The CDR3, as DNA: TGTGCCAGCAGCACTCGGGACAGTAGCACAGATACGCAGTATTTT. Its protein is CASSTRDSSTDTQYF.

The genes are TRBV5-4 and TRBJ2-7; TRBD2 aligns across 9 bases. The CDR3 contains 14 residues. V shed 5 bases, J shed 9 bases, and the junction held 12 bases outside the gene matches. Germline V gene lookup returns CDR1 SGHNT and CDR2 YYREEE (reference sequence). CDR3 sequence reads: CASSSTSGGLVQYF. The CDR3 coding sequence is TGTGCCAGCAGTTCGACTAGCGGCGGTTTAGTGCAGTACTTC.

CDR3 DNA sequence: TGTGCCAGTAGTCCAGACAGGGGGCTTGTAGATACGCAGTATTTT. Translation: CASSPDRGLVDTQYF. The chain recombines TRBV19 with TRBJ2-3, with 10 bases lining up with TRBD1. This CDR3 spans 15 amino acids. V lost 5 bases and J lost 5; bases outside the gene matches: 7. The V gene's germline CDR1 is LNHDA and CDR2 SQIVND (reference sequence).